These T cell receptor beta chains were read from a single sample in a study of CD8+CD57+ T cells in acquired aplastic anemia. TCRdb independently ran MiXCR on the reads; one entry per CDR3 protein. This sample carries a few hundred thousand distinct CDR3 sequences, roughly 64% of them seen once, and the ten largest clones take 3% to 4.5%. Input material: sorted CD4+, CD8+, or CD8+CD57+ T cells (not recorded which) from PBMCs. The receptor source for this set is a human donor in good health, serving as a control. Each CDR3 is given with its conserved first and last residue. D genes are given only for firm matches.

d_gene,v_gene,j_gene,CDR3aa
NA,TRBV20-1,TRBJ2-1,CSARGASEDNEQFF
NA,TRBV12-3/TRBV12-4,TRBJ1-5,CASSLDRPGWGDQPQHF
NA,TRBV6-1,TRBJ1-1,CASLGETRALNTEAFF
NA,TRBV29-1,TRBJ2-7,CSVVGQFGDEQYF
NA,TRBV9,TRBJ1-6,CASSLRAQSSPLHF
TRBD1,TRBV7-9,TRBJ1-6,CASSYAQTGGATLHF
TRBD2,TRBV19,TRBJ2-7,CASSIRRGLAGGYEQYF
TRBD1,TRBV18,TRBJ1-2,CASSPGTGGYGYTF
TRBD1,TRBV3-1,TRBJ2-3,CASSQVEGGGLTDTQYF
NA,TRBV24-1,TRBJ2-1,CATSLGKGSLEQFF
NA,TRBV5-1,TRBJ2-7,CASSLGTSKSF
NA,TRBV7-2,TRBJ1-4,CASSSGTSGETQYFF
TRBD1,TRBV7-2,TRBJ1-5,CASSFKIGGLNQPQHF
NA,TRBV20-1,TRBJ1-2,CSAQSGGYYGYTF
NA,TRBV20-1,TRBJ1-2,CSAQREGGRYTF
NA,TRBV13,TRBJ1-5,CAAPSQGGDQPQHF
NA,TRBV5-6,TRBJ1-4,CASSSRHTVLNEKLFF
TRBD1,TRBV5-1,TRBJ1-1,CATSLWPGGTNTEAFF
TRBD1,TRBV7-2,TRBJ1-1,CASSVLDRGPAFF
NA,TRBV9,TRBJ1-2,CASSAQGMVQFTPF
TRBD1,TRBV12-3/TRBV12-4,TRBJ2-3,CASSPRTGDGWGDTQYF
NA,TRBV7-3,TRBJ2-1,CASSRQGGEANDHFF
NA,TRBV9,TRBJ2-7,CASSESTRGSYEQYF
NA,TRBV5-5,TRBJ2-3,CASSLMGTTTDTQYF
TRBD1,TRBV12-3/TRBV12-4,TRBJ1-2,CASNPVGTGGVGYTF
TRBD1,TRBV6-5,TRBJ1-5,CASSNWDRQPQHF
TRBD1,TRBV11-2,TRBJ2-3,CASSQGQGEDTQYF
TRBD2,TRBV19,TRBJ2-2,CASSTGLAFGELFF
NA,TRBV30,TRBJ1-2,CAWRHREGSCGYTF
NA,TRBV20-1,TRBJ1-4,CSASPGGLTNEKLFF
NA,TRBV29-1,TRBJ2-1,CSASVVGHNEQFF
TRBD1,TRBV5-6,TRBJ2-3,CASSLGATGGEDTQYF
NA,TRBV10-3,TRBJ2-2,CAISEGELFF
NA,TRBV12-3/TRBV12-4,TRBJ1-6,CASSLVDSPISPLHF
NA,TRBV11-2,TRBJ1-2,CASSLDLAINYGYTF
TRBD2,TRBV5-1,TRBJ2-3,CASSWVAGTSTDTQYF
TRBD1,TRBV7-9,TRBJ2-3,CASSSGGSETQYFYF
NA,TRBV9,TRBJ1-3,CASGVAKLNYGDTIYF
TRBD2,TRBV7-8,TRBJ2-2,CASQAGSSTGELFF
NA,TRBV6-5,TRBJ1-2,CASSYSKGVANYGYTF
NA,TRBV5-1,TRBJ2-6,CASRGGQGSQFSGANVLTF
NA,TRBV5-1,TRBJ2-3,CASSAGGQNTDTQYF
TRBD1,TRBV20-1,TRBJ1-6,CSASAGTGEASPLHF
NA,TRBV6-5,TRBJ2-1,CASTSSQGPGNEQFF
NA,TRBV2,TRBJ1-4,CASSPVGAVNEKLFF